This T cell receptor (beta chain) was recorded in a study of shared clonotypes between healthy human individuals. Study results and caveats: A handful of donors held about 4.5% of naive CD4 clonotypes in common. An anticipated effect of sequencing depth on clonotype sharing among donors was recognized.

TCRdb's table, derived via immunoSEQ multiplex PCR, lists solely in-frame clones and lacks some. The top ten clones hold 0.37% of a sample with fewer than 3 million clones, 92% of them seen once. With 1 base removed from V and 5 bases from J, the gap between germline ends came to 9 bases. Germline values: CDR1 SGHTA, CDR2 FQGNSA. The CDR3 loop spans 13 amino acids. HIV-negative, healthy adults without recent acute infections or vaccinations were the donors. Every one of the donors was a Caucasian adult that lived in Nashville, Tennessee. Worth noting for this clone: Antigen specificity is unknown.

This TCR was sampled from a man aged 18-30 years in good health. Some clones in this sample may be carry-over from other donors' samples. The material sequenced was naive CD4+ T cells from PBMCs. Subset: CD45RA+ positively selected. This sequence joins TRBV7-2 and TRBJ2-7; no reliable D call. The chain's CDR3 is CASSLVVGNEQYF. The CDR3 DNA reads as TGTGCCAGCAGCTTAGTTGTAGGGAACGAGCAGTACTTC.